The rows below give T cell receptor beta chains drawn from one sample of a study of beta chain features in type 1 diabetes. Clones were sequenced by immunoSEQ multiplex PCR, and TCRdb holds only the in-frame ones, with some missing. The repertoire includes about 340,000 clones, roughly 14% of them detected once, and nearly 0.015% sits in the top ten. Sequenced sample: naive CD4+ T cells from blood. These receptors were obtained from a woman younger than 35 with type 1 diabetes. Each CDR3 is given with its conserved first and last residue. The D gene is left open where the match is weak. The size of a clone is reported for some rows only, either as once, few or many, or as a class for expanded clones.

D: NA; J: TRBJ2-5; size: few; V: TRBV21-1; CDR3: CASSKAGGETQYF; DNA: TGTGCCAGCAGCAAGGCCGGGGGAGAGACCCAGTACTTC
D: TRBD1; J: TRBJ1-1; size: few; V: TRBV18; CDR3: CASSEGAGGFTEAFF; DNA: TGTGCCAGCTCAGAGGGGGCCGGAGGGTTCACTGAAGCTTTCTTT
D: NA; J: TRBJ2-3; size: NA; V: TRBV14; CDR3: CASSVRSGTPSTDTQYF; DNA: TGTGCCAGCAGCGTAAGATCCGGGACACCTAGCACAGATACGCAGTATTTT
D: TRBD1; J: TRBJ2-1; size: few; V: TRBV25-1; CDR3: CASSGDRGNNEQFF; DNA: TGTGCCAGCAGTGGGGACAGGGGTAACAATGAGCAGTTCTTC
D: TRBD1; J: TRBJ2-1; size: few; V: TRBV15; CDR3: CATRRDRDEQFF; DNA: TGTGCCACCCGGAGGGACAGGGATGAGCAGTTCTTC
D: TRBD2; J: TRBJ2-1; size: few; V: TRBV5-4; CDR3: CASSSGLAGWDEQFF; DNA: TGTGCCAGCAGCTCTGGACTAGCGGGATGGGATGAGCAGTTCTTC
D: NA; J: TRBJ2-3; size: few; V: TRBV30; CDR3: CASLPRQLIDTQYF; DNA: TGTGCCTCCCTTCCTAGACAGTTAATAGATACGCAGTATTTT
D: NA; J: TRBJ1-1; size: few; V: TRBV5-1; CDR3: CASSLQGIEAFF; DNA: TGCGCCAGCAGCCTGCAGGGGATTGAAGCTTTCTTT
D: NA; J: TRBJ1-1; size: few; V: TRBV11-2; CDR3: CASSLMVWREMNTEAFF; DNA: TGTGCCAGCAGCTTAATGGTGTGGAGGGAGATGAACACTGAAGCTTTCTTT
D: TRBD1; J: TRBJ1-2; size: few; V: TRBV28; CDR3: CASSLGGQGITAGYTF; DNA: TGTGCCAGCAGTTTAGGGGGACAGGGCATTACGGCTGGCTACACCTTC
D: TRBD2; J: TRBJ2-1; size: NA; V: TRBV7-3; CDR3: CASSLFGTSAVYEQFF; DNA: TGTGCCAGCAGCTTATTTGGGACTAGCGCTGTCTATGAGCAGTTCTTC
D: NA; J: TRBJ2-1; size: NA; V: TRBV19; CDR3: CASSQQEGQFF; DNA: TGTGCCAGTAGCCAACAGGAGGGGCAGTTCTTC
D: NA; J: TRBJ1-2; size: NA; V: TRBV28; CDR3: CASSLPLYNYGYTF; DNA: TGTGCCAGCAGTTTGCCCCTCTATAACTATGGCTACACCTTC
D: TRBD1; J: TRBJ1-2; size: few; V: TRBV30; CDR3: CAWSGHRGDYGYTF; DNA: TGTGCCTGGAGTGGCCACAGGGGAGACTATGGCTACACCTTC
D: NA; J: TRBJ2-7; size: few; V: TRBV7-9; CDR3: CASSLGAGSYEQYF; DNA: TGTGCCAGCAGCTTAGGGGCAGGTTCCTACGAGCAGTACTTC
D: NA; J: TRBJ1-2; size: few; V: TRBV28; CDR3: CASSLTDYGYTF; DNA: TGTGCCAGCAGTTTAACGGACTATGGCTACACCTTC
D: TRBD1; J: TRBJ2-7; size: few; V: TRBV7-6; CDR3: CASSQQGSSYEQYF; DNA: TGTGCCAGCAGCCAACAGGGGTCCTCCTACGAGCAGTACTTC
D: NA; J: TRBJ2-7; size: NA; V: TRBV7-8; CDR3: CASSLVFNSLSYEQYF; DNA: TGTGCCAGCAGCTTAGTTTTTAACAGCCTCTCCTACGAGCAGTACTTC
D: NA; J: TRBJ2-5; size: NA; V: TRBV11-2; CDR3: CASSPRGSAGSETQYF; DNA: TGTGCCAGCAGCCCGAGGGGATCGGCGGGATCAGAGACCCAGTACTTC
D: NA; J: TRBJ1-1; size: NA; V: TRBV5-1; CDR3: CASSLTGRNTEAFF; DNA: TGCGCCAGCAGCTTGACAGGACGGAACACTGAAGCTTTCTTT
D: NA; J: TRBJ1-5; size: NA; V: TRBV14; CDR3: CASSQGAQGQPQHF; DNA: TGTGCCAGCAGCCAAGGGGCACAGGGACAGCCCCAGCATTTT
D: NA; J: TRBJ1-1; size: NA; V: TRBV9; CDR3: CASSSSQPGRAFF; DNA: TGTGCCAGCAGCTCAAGCCAGCCAGGGAGGGCTTTCTTT
D: NA; J: TRBJ1-5; size: NA; V: TRBV7-9; CDR3: CASSSEGVQPQHF; DNA: TGTGCCAGCAGCTCCGAGGGCGTTCAGCCCCAGCATTTT
D: NA; J: TRBJ2-5; size: few; V: TRBV27; CDR3: CASSPGVREETQYF; DNA: TGTGCCAGCAGTCCCGGAGTCCGGGAAGAGACCCAGTACTTC
D: TRBD1; J: TRBJ1-2; size: few; V: TRBV2; CDR3: CASNRQGQPNYGYTF; DNA: TGTGCCAGCAACAGACAGGGGCAACCGAACTATGGCTACACCTTC
D: TRBD1; J: TRBJ2-5; size: few; V: TRBV18; CDR3: CASSPRGQETQYF; DNA: TGTGCCAGCTCACCCAGGGGGCAAGAGACCCAGTACTTC
D: TRBD1; J: TRBJ2-3; size: NA; V: TRBV2; CDR3: CASSKRQGSTDTQYF; DNA: TGTGCCAGCAGTAAACGACAGGGAAGCACAGATACGCAGTATTTT
D: TRBD2; J: TRBJ2-3; size: few; V: TRBV13; CDR3: CASSSGLAASSDTQYF; DNA: TGTGCCAGCAGTTCGGGACTAGCGGCTTCCTCGGATACGCAGTATTTT
D: TRBD1; J: TRBJ1-1; size: few; V: TRBV2; CDR3: CASSEDRPNTEAFF; DNA: TGTGCCAGCAGTGAGGACAGGCCGAACACTGAAGCTTTCTTT
D: NA; J: TRBJ1-1; size: few; V: TRBV30; CDR3: CAWSVLRNTEAFF; DNA: TGTGCCTGGAGTGTACTACGGAACACTGAAGCTTTCTTT
D: TRBD1; J: TRBJ2-7; size: NA; V: TRBV6-5; CDR3: CASSYSGQLTYEQYF; DNA: TGTGCCAGCAGTTACTCGGGACAGCTAACCTACGAGCAGTACTTC
D: TRBD2; J: TRBJ2-3; size: few; V: TRBV9; CDR3: CASSSRLAASTDTQYF; DNA: TGTGCCAGCAGCTCCCGACTAGCGGCGAGCACAGATACGCAGTATTTT
D: TRBD2; J: TRBJ2-2; size: NA; V: TRBV5-4; CDR3: CASSWGGRSNTGELFF; DNA: TGTGCCAGCAGCTGGGGCGGGAGGTCGAACACCGGGGAGCTGTTTTTT
D: TRBD1; J: TRBJ2-1; size: NA; V: TRBV12-5; CDR3: CASGPGQGIGEQFF; DNA: TGTGCTAGTGGTCCGGGACAGGGGATCGGTGAGCAGTTCTTC
D: NA; J: TRBJ2-1; size: NA; V: TRBV18; CDR3: CASSPTATYNEQFF; DNA: TGTGCCAGCTCACCAACAGCTACCTACAATGAGCAGTTCTTC
D: TRBD1; J: TRBJ2-2; size: NA; V: TRBV18; CDR3: CASSPGQGSTGELFF; DNA: TGTGCCAGCTCACCGGGACAGGGGTCGACCGGGGAGCTGTTTTTT
D: NA; J: TRBJ1-1; size: NA; V: TRBV7-3; CDR3: CASSLGAVGTEAFF; DNA: TGTGCCAGCAGCTTGGGGGCGGTAGGGACTGAAGCTTTCTTT
D: TRBD2; J: TRBJ2-2; size: few; V: TRBV7-9; CDR3: CASTSPGLAGVVTGELFF; DNA: TGTGCCAGCACCTCCCCCGGACTAGCGGGAGTTGTCACCGGGGAGCTGTTTTTT
D: TRBD1; J: TRBJ2-3; size: few; V: TRBV5-1; CDR3: CASRQGEEADTQYF; DNA: TGCGCCAGTCGACAGGGTGAAGAAGCAGATACGCAGTATTTT
D: NA; J: TRBJ2-3; size: few; V: TRBV18; CDR3: CASSPSFSTDTQYF; DNA: TGTGCCAGCTCACCTTCCTTTAGCACAGATACGCAGTATTTT
D: NA; J: TRBJ2-5; size: NA; V: TRBV7-9; CDR3: CASSLRRDQETQYF; DNA: TGTGCCAGCAGCCTAAGGAGAGACCAAGAGACCCAGTACTTC
D: NA; J: TRBJ1-1; size: few; V: TRBV7-2; CDR3: CASSLDKNTEAFF; DNA: TGTGCCAGCAGCTTAGACAAAAACACTGAAGCTTTCTTT
D: NA; J: TRBJ2-5; size: NA; V: TRBV5-1; CDR3: CASTLRVGAETQYF; DNA: TGCGCCAGCACCCTCAGGGTAGGGGCAGAGACCCAGTACTTC
D: NA; J: TRBJ2-5; size: few; V: TRBV19; CDR3: CASSQQSSGETQYF; DNA: TGTGCCAGTAGTCAACAGTCGAGCGGGGAGACCCAGTACTTC
D: TRBD2; J: TRBJ2-5; size: NA; V: TRBV9; CDR3: CASSVGITSGGPKETQYF; DNA: TGTGCCAGCAGCGTAGGTATCACTAGCGGGGGCCCTAAAGAGACCCAGTACTTC
D: NA; J: TRBJ2-5; size: NA; V: TRBV20-1; CDR3: CSASSETQYF; DNA: TGCAGTGCTAGTAGCGAGACCCAGTACTTC
D: TRBD2; J: TRBJ2-1; size: NA; V: TRBV7-6; CDR3: CASSLVWRGEPYNEQFF; DNA: TGTGCCAGCAGCTTAGTTTGGCGGGGGGAGCCCTACAATGAGCAGTTCTTC
D: NA; J: TRBJ2-5; size: few; V: TRBV11-1; CDR3: CASSLPLTGETQYF; DNA: TGTGCCAGCAGCTTACCGTTAACGGGGGAGACCCAGTACTTC
D: NA; J: TRBJ1-2; size: NA; V: TRBV15; CDR3: CATSRDRRHPKFADYGYTF; DNA: TGTGCCACCAGCAGAGATAGGCGGCACCCAAAGTTCGCGGACTATGGCTACACCTTC
D: NA; J: TRBJ1-2; size: few; V: TRBV21-1; CDR3: CASSALRTGHKTPYGYTF; DNA: TGTGCCAGCAGCGCCCTGAGGACGGGACACAAGACTCCCTATGGCTACACCTTC
D: NA; J: TRBJ2-1; size: NA; V: TRBV9; CDR3: CASSVAGVNEQFF; DNA: TGTGCCAGCAGCGTAGCAGGGGTCAATGAGCAGTTCTTC
D: TRBD1; J: TRBJ1-1; size: NA; V: TRBV27; CDR3: CASSLSGQGGTEAFF; DNA: TGTGCCAGCAGTTTATCCGGACAGGGAGGCACTGAAGCTTTCTTT
D: NA; J: TRBJ1-1; size: NA; V: TRBV2; CDR3: CASSTGIQLTEAFF; DNA: TGTGCCAGCAGTACAGGGATCCAACTTACTGAAGCTTTCTTT
D: NA; J: TRBJ2-1; size: few; V: TRBV7-2; CDR3: CATVERATPSSYNEQFF; DNA: TGTGCCACCGTGGAGCGGGCAACCCCCAGCTCCTACAATGAGCAGTTCTTC
D: NA; J: TRBJ2-1; size: NA; V: TRBV6-6; CDR3: CASSLTSLPGNEQFF; DNA: TGTGCCAGCAGTTTAACTAGCCTCCCGGGGAATGAGCAGTTCTTC
D: NA; J: TRBJ1-1; size: NA; V: TRBV2; CDR3: CASSEILIGGTEAFF; DNA: TGTGCCAGCAGTGAGATTCTCATCGGGGGAACTGAAGCTTTCTTT
D: NA; J: TRBJ2-6; size: NA; V: TRBV15; CDR3: CATSRDRGSGANVLTF; DNA: TGTGCCACCAGCAGAGATAGAGGGAGTGGGGCCAACGTCCTGACTTTC